Shown below are 25 T cell receptor beta chains from a single sample sequenced in a study of T cell repertoires in cytomegalovirus infection. TCRdb reanalysed the reads using MiXCR and keeps one entry per CDR3 protein. In the table there are some 300,000 distinct CDR3 sequences, 12% to 15% of which are singletons. Sequences were obtained from PBMCs. Receptors originate from a human donor in good health (CMV status not recorded). Some clones in this sample may be carry-over from other donors' samples.

Ten or more counts support this clonotype. The rearrangement joins TRBV11-2 to TRBJ1-2; D is unresolved. V was trimmed by 6 bases and J by 8 bases, leaving 22 bases between them. Germline CDR1 is SGHAT and CDR2 is FQNNGV. This CDR3 is 15 amino acids long. The CDR3 protein is CASRSLSGQPGGYTF. The CDR3 DNA follows: TGTGCCAGCAGGTCCCTAAGTGGGCAGCCAGGAGGCTACACCTTC.

This clonotype occurred a few times. The genes are TRBV13 and TRBJ1-1; unclear D gene. The germline CDR1 and CDR2 sequences are PRHDT and FYEKMQ (reference sequence). V shed 0 bases and J shed 0 bases, with 5 bases lying between them. This CDR3 comprises 14 residues. The CDR3: CASSLGHLNTEAFF. As DNA, the CDR3 is TGTGCCAGCAGCTTAGGGCACCTGAACACTGAAGCTTTCTTT.

The rearrangement uses TRBV4-1 and TRBJ2-1; D is unclear. V was shortened by 1 base and J by 9 bases, with 7 bases between the two germline ends. The length of the CDR3 is 12 residues. Germline assignment: CDR1 MGHRA and CDR2 YSYEKL. CDR3 in DNA: TGCGCCAGCAGCCAAGTCGGCGTTGAGCAGTTCTTC. This gives the protein CASSQVGVEQFF.

The genes are TRBV20-1 and TRBJ2-3; D remains unclear. The V gene's germline CDR1 is DFQATT and CDR2 SNEGSKA (reference sequence). With 5 bases removed from V and 2 bases from J, the gap between germline ends came to 8 bases. The CDR3 loop spans 12 amino acids. The CDR3 DNA sequence: TGCAGTGCTCCCCTCTACACAGATACGCAGTATTTT. Protein: CSAPLYTDTQYF.

The chain couples TRBV2 to TRBJ2-1; D is undetermined. Trimming left V 4 bases short and J 6 bases short, with 10 bases between. Germline CDR1 and CDR2: SNHLY and FYNNEI. CDR3 size: 13 residues. CDR3 loop: CASSVWEANEQFF. CDR3 nucleotide sequence: TGTGCCAGCAGTGTTTGGGAAGCCAATGAGCAGTTCTTC.

The chain combines TRBV28 with TRBJ2-5; 7 positions match TRBD2. V was clipped by 6 bases and J by 4 bases; unmatched bases: 17. CDR3 length: 17 residues. CDR1 is MDHEN, CDR2 SYDVKM, per germline. DNA of the CDR3: TGTGCCAGCAGCCCACACGTGGGACTATCCTTCGGAGAGACCCAGTACTTC. It is translated as CASSPHVGLSFGETQYF.

The rearrangement links TRBV20-1 to TRBJ1-1, with no clear D. The CDR3 extends over 13 amino acids. The germline V and J ends were trimmed by 2 bases and 0 bases, with 7 bases remaining between them. CDR1 is DFQATT, CDR2 SNEGSKA, per germline (reference sequence). CDR3 nucleotide sequence: TGCAGTGCTAGACACTTCCTGAACACTGAAGCTTTCTTT. This codes for CSARHFLNTEAFF.

In this sample, this clonotype turned up a few times. The rearrangement uses TRBV2 and TRBJ1-5; the D gene is possibly TRBD1 (6 bases). Trimming took off 1 base at V and 7 bases at J, with 14 bases between the two ends. The germline V gene has CDR1 SNHLY and CDR2 FYNNEI. There are 15 residues in the CDR3. This CDR3 is CASSEGRTGNQPQHF. CDR3 DNA: TGTGCCAGCAGTGAAGGGCGCACAGGGAACCAGCCCCAGCATTTT. The whole variable domain, filled in from reference TRBV2 and TRBJ1-5, reads EPEVTQTPSHQVTQMGQEVILRCVPISNHLYFYWYRQILGQKVEFLVSFYNNEISEKSEIFDDQFSVERPDGSNFTLKIRSTKLEDSAMYFCASSEGRTGNQPQHFGDGTRLSIL.

There are many counts of this clonotype. The chain employs TRBV7-6 and TRBJ2-1; D ambiguous. Trimming took 1 base from V and 0 from J, leaving 10 bases between them. The CDR3 is made up of 16 amino acids. Germline lookup yields CDR1 SGHVS and CDR2 FNYEAQ. The CDR3 reads CASSLDGMNSYNEQFF. CDR3 DNA: TGTGCCAGCAGCTTAGATGGCATGAACTCCTACAATGAGCAGTTCTTC. Looking up the rest from reference TRBV7-6 and TRBJ2-1 gives the full variable domain: GAGVSQSPRYKVTKRGQDVALRCDPISGHVSLYWYRQALGQGPEFLTYFNYEAQQDKSGLPNDRFSAERPEGSISTLTIQRTEQRDSAMYRCASSLDGMNSYNEQFFGPGTRLTVL.

This clonotype has a handful of counts. The rearrangement links TRBV28 to TRBJ2-5, with 12 bases aligning to TRBD2. Germline CDR1 and CDR2: MDHEN and SYDVKM. Trimming at V came to 1 base and at J to 8 bases, leaving 8 bases not matched to a gene. The CDR3 consists of 16 residues. CDR3 DNA: TGTGCCAGCAGTTTATCCGTGACTAGCGGGAGTGGAACCCAGTACTTC. It yields the protein CASSLSVTSGSGTQYF.

A few counts support this clonotype. The rearrangement links TRBV7-9 to TRBJ1-1; D may be TRBD1 (6 bases). From germline, CDR1 is SEHNR and CDR2 FQNEAQ (reference sequence). Trimming cost V 5 bases and J 3 bases, with 19 bases left between them. This CDR3 is 16 amino acids long. The DNA of the CDR3 is TGTGCCAGCAGCCCTCGGACAGAAGAGAGATACACTGAAGCTTTCTTT. This encodes CASSPRTEERYTEAFF.

There are a few counts of this clonotype. The chain has TRBV5-1 and TRBJ2-5; 10 positions match TRBD1. Germline loops: CDR1 SGHRS, CDR2 YFSETQ. The CDR3 runs to 15 residues. Germline trimming cut 4 bases from V and 5 bases from J; bases unmatched to any gene: 8. Here the CDR3 reads CASSHQTGGSETQYF. CDR3 coding DNA: TGCGCCAGCAGCCACCAGACAGGGGGCTCGGAGACCCAGTACTTC. Using reference TRBV5-1 and TRBJ2-5 for the parts outside the CDR3, the full variable domain is KAGVTQTPRYLIKTRGQQVTLSCSPISGHRSVSWYQQTPGQGLQFLFEYFSETQRNKGNFPGRFSGRQFSNSRSEMNVSTLELGDSALYLCASSHQTGGSETQYFGPGTRLLVL.

This clonotype has more than one count but fewer than ten. J is TRBJ2-4 and V is TRBV6-2 or TRBV6-3, with 7 bases lining up with TRBD1. The trim removed 7 bases at V and 1 base at J, leaving 7 bases unmatched. This CDR3 region has 15 residues. Germline V CDR1 and CDR2: MNHEY, SVGEGT. The CDR3 loop reads CASTLQGGAKNIQYF. Here the CDR3 DNA reads TGTGCCAGCACCCTACAAGGGGGCGCCAAAAACATTCAGTACTTC.

This clonotype was seen a handful of times. V usage is TRBV7-6 and J usage is TRBJ2-1, with D perhaps matching TRBD1 or TRBD2 (5 bases each). The CDR3 has 16 amino acids. V gave up 5 bases and J gave up 3 bases, with 17 bases separating them. Germline CDR1 reads SGHVS; CDR2 reads FNYEAQ. DNA for the CDR3: TGTGCCAGCAGCCTCGCAGGGTTGGGGGTCTACAATGAGCAGTTCTTC. This sequence encodes CASSLAGLGVYNEQFF.

The gene calls are TRBV6-2 or TRBV6-3 and TRBJ2-1, with D perhaps matching TRBD1 or TRBD2 (5 bases each). Germline lookup yields CDR1 MNHEY and CDR2 SVGEGT. The CDR3 consists of 12 residues. The ends were cut back, 3 bases at V and 8 bases at J, with 8 bases in the middle. The CDR3: CASSYRGYEQFF. CDR3 nucleotide sequence: TGTGCCAGCAGTTATCGGGGCTATGAGCAGTTCTTC.

This sequence joins TRBV19 and TRBJ2-1; 9 bases fit TRBD2. J was trimmed by 3 bases and V by 5 bases; bases with no gene match: 5. The CDR3 spans 15 residues. Germline V gives CDR1 LNHDA, CDR2 SQIVND (reference sequence). The CDR3 DNA follows: TGTGCCAGTAGTGTGACTAGCGGTCTCTACAATGAGCAGTTCTTC. This gives the protein CASSVTSGLYNEQFF. Supplemented by reference TRBV19 and TRBJ2-1, the full variable domain reads DGGITQSPKYLFRKEGQNVTLSCEQNLNHDAMYWYRQDPGQGLRLIYYSQIVNDFQKGDIAEGYSVSREKKESFPLTVTSAQKNPTAFYLCASSVTSGLYNEQFFGPGTRLTVL.

This clonotype showed up just a few times. The J gene is TRBJ1-2, the V gene TRBV28; D may be TRBD1 (6 bases). V dropped 6 bases and J dropped 1 base, with 15 bases sitting between them. The CDR3 spans 15 residues. Germline CDR1 is MDHEN and CDR2 is SYDVKM. The CDR3 DNA is TGTGCCAGCAGCAATACAGGGCCCAGTAACTATGGCTACACCTTC. Protein sequence: CASSNTGPSNYGYTF.

The genes are TRBV25-1 and TRBJ2-2; no definite D call. The CDR3 covers 14 residues. Looked up from germline, CDR1 is MGHDK and CDR2 is SYGVNS. The V end was cut by 5 bases, the J end by 3 bases, with 10 bases between. The CDR3 sequence is CASSLDWHTGELFF. The CDR3 DNA sequence: TGTGCCAGCAGTCTCGACTGGCACACCGGGGAGCTGTTTTTT. The whole variable domain, filled in from reference TRBV25-1 and TRBJ2-2, reads EADIYQTPRYLVIGTGKKITLECSQTMGHDKMYWYQQDPGMELHLIHYSYGVNSTEKGDLSSESTVSRIRTEHFPLTLESARPSHTSQYLCASSLDWHTGELFFGEGSRLTVL.

J is TRBJ1-1 and V is TRBV6-8, with D perhaps TRBD1 (5 bases). The V end was cut by 2 bases, the J end by 3 bases, with 16 bases between. The CDR3 totals 16 residues. In germline, CDR1 is MNHGY, CDR2 SAAAGT. The CDR3 DNA reads TGTGCCAGCAGTTACACACCGGGGGGGGGAGACACTGAAGCTTTCTTT. Its translation is CASSYTPGGGDTEAFF.

This clonotype is medium-sized. The gene calls are TRBV7-6 and TRBJ1-4, with no clear D. Germline V gene lookup returns CDR1 SGHVS and CDR2 FNYEAQ. This CDR3 is 14 amino acids long. With 1 base removed from V and 4 bases from J, the gap between germline ends came to 7 bases. Here the CDR3 DNA reads TGTGCCAGCAGCTTAGTGGCGGTTAATGAAAAACTGTTTTTT. It is translated as CASSLVAVNEKLFF.

This clonotype was seen more than once but under ten times. The CDR3 sequence: CASTADRGYYGYTF. The CDR3 coding sequence is TGTGCCAGCACGGCCGACAGGGGATACTATGGCTACACCTTC. This sequence joins TRBV5-4 and TRBJ1-2; 8 bases match TRBD1. V lost 6 bases, J lost 3 bases, and 7 bases stayed unmatched. The CDR3 length is 14 residues. The germline CDR1 and CDR2 sequences are SGHNT and YYREEE (reference sequence).

This clonotype was found many times. The DNA is omitted, as the CDR3 cannot be located on it reliably, and the CDR3 follows TCRdb's listing. The chain's CDR3 is CASSFGAGTRYNEQFF. The rearrangement joins TRBV5-1 to TRBJ2-1; the table's TRBD2 call for D was not verified on the DNA. A total of 16 residues make up the CDR3, ends included. CDR1 and CDR2 from the germline V gene are SGHRS and YFSETQ.

The genes are TRBV7-3 and TRBJ2-5, with TRBD2 matching 7 bases. This CDR3 comprises 15 residues. Looked up from germline, CDR1 is SGHTA and CDR2 is FQGTGA. With 3 bases clipped from V and 3 bases from J, the junction kept 7 bases outside the gene matches. The CDR3 DNA is TGTGCCAGCAGCTTCGGCGGGAGAGGGGAAGAGACCCAGTACTTC. Translated, it gives CASSFGGRGEETQYF.

There are many counts of this clonotype. V gene TRBV7-2 combines with J gene TRBJ1-1, with a tentative D call TRBD1 (5 bases). Trimming shortened V by 1 base and J by 4 bases, and 10 bases separated the two germline ends. The CDR3 is made up of 14 amino acids. CDR1 and CDR2 from the germline V gene are SGHTA and FQGNSA. As DNA, the CDR3 is TGTGCCAGCAGCTTAGTGCAGGGTTCCACTGAAGCTTTCTTT. As protein: CASSLVQGSTEAFF.

The table lists this clonotype with many counts. This chain links TRBV2 with TRBJ1-4, with D tentatively TRBD1 (5 bases). Trimming took 2 bases from V and 2 from J, leaving 9 bases between them. The CDR3 is made up of 15 amino acids. The germline gives CDR1 SNHLY, CDR2 FYNNEI. CDR3 loop: CASSEFGGTNEKLFF. In nucleotides, the CDR3 is TGTGCCAGCAGTGAATTCGGGGGGACTAATGAAAAACTGTTTTTT.